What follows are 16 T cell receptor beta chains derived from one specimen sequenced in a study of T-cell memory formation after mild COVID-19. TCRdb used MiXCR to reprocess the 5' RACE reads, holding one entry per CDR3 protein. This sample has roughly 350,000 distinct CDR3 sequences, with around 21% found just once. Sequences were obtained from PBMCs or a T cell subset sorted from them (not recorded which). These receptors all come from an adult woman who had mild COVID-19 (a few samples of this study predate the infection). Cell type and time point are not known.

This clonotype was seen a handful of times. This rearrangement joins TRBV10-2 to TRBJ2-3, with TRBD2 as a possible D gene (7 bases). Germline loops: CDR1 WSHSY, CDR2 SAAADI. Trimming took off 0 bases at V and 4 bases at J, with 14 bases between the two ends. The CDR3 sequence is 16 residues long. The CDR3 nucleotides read TGCGCCAGCAGTGAGTCGTTGGTGGGGGGGCCAGATACGCAGTATTTT. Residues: CASSESLVGGPDTQYF.

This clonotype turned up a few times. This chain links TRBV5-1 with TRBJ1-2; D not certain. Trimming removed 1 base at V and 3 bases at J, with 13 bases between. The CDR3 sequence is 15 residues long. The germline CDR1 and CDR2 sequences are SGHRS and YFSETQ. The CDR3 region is CASSLQSARDYGYTF. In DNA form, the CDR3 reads TGCGCCAGCAGCTTGCAATCGGCGAGGGACTATGGCTACACCTTC.

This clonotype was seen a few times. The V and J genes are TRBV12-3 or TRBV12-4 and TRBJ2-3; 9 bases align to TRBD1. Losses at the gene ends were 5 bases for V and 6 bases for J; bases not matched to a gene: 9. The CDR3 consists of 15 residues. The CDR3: CASSLPRQGGDTQYF. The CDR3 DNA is TGTGCCAGCAGTCTACCCCGACAGGGGGGGGATACGCAGTATTTT.

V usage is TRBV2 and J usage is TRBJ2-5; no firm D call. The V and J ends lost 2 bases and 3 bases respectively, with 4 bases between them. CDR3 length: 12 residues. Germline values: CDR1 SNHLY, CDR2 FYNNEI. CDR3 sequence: CASSERKETQYF. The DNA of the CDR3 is TGTGCCAGCAGTGAAAGAAAAGAGACCCAGTACTTC.

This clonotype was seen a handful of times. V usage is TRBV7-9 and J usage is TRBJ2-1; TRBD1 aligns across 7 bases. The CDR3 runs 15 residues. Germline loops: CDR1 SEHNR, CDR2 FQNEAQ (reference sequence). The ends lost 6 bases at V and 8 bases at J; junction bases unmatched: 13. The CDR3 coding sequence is TGTGCCAGCAGTTCGGGACAGCGAGTGTTAGATGAGCAGTTCTTC. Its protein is CASSSGQRVLDEQFF.

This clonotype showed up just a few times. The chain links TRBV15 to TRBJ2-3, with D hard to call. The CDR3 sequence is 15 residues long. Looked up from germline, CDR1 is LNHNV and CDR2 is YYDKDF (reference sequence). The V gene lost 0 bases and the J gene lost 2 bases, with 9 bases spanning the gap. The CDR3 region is CATSRDRHPTDTQYF. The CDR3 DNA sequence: TGTGCCACCAGCAGAGATCGGCACCCCACAGATACGCAGTATTTT.

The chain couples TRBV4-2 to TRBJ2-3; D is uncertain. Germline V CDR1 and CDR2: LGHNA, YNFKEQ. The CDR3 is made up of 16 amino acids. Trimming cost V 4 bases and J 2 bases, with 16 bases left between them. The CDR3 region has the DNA TGTGCCAGCAGCCCAGCCCTCTGGGCCTACACAGATACGCAGTATTTT. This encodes CASSPALWAYTDTQYF.

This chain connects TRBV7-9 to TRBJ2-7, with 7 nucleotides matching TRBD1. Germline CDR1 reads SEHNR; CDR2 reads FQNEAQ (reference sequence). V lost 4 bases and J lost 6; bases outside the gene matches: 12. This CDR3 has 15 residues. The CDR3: CASSSLKGTASEQYF. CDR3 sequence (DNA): TGTGCCAGCAGCTCTTTGAAGGGGACAGCGTCCGAGCAGTACTTC.

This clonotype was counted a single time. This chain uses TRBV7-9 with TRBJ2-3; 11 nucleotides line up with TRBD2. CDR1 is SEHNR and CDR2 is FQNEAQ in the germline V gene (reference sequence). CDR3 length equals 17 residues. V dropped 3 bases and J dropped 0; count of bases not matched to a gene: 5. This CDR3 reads CASSFTRLAGSTDTQYF. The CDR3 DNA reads TGTGCCAGCAGCTTCACCCGACTAGCGGGAAGCACAGATACGCAGTATTTT.

CDR3: CASSQEGALAKNIQYF. The CDR3 DNA is TGCGCCAGCAGCCAAGAGGGGGCTTTAGCCAAAAACATTCAGTACTTC. The chain is built from TRBV4-3 and TRBJ2-4, with D tentatively TRBD1 (6 bases). Trimming took 0 bases from V and 0 from J, leaving 9 bases between them. CDR1 and CDR2 (germline): LGHNA, YSLEER. The CDR3 is 16 amino acids.

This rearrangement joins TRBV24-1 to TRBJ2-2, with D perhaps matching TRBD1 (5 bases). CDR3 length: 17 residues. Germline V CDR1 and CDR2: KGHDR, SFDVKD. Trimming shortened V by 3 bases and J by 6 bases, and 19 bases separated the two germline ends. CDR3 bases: TGTGCCACCAGTGATGCGGCAGGGCAGCGAAACTCCGGGGAGCTGTTTTTT. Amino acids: CATSDAAGQRNSGELFF.

The CDR3 loop reads CAITGTNYEQYF. The DNA of the CDR3 is TGTGCCATCACAGGGACCAACTACGAGCAGTACTTC. V usage is TRBV7-9 and J usage is TRBJ2-7; D may be TRBD1 (6 bases). Trimming shortened V by 10 bases and J by 3 bases, and 13 bases separated the two germline ends. Looked up from germline, CDR1 is SEHNR and CDR2 is FQNEAQ (reference sequence). There are 12 residues in the CDR3.

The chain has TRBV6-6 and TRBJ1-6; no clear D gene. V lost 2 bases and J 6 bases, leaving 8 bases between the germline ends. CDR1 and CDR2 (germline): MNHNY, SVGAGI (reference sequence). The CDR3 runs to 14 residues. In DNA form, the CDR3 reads TGTGCCAGCAGTTACGCCGTCGGTAATTCACCCCTCCACTTT. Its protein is CASSYAVGNSPLHF.

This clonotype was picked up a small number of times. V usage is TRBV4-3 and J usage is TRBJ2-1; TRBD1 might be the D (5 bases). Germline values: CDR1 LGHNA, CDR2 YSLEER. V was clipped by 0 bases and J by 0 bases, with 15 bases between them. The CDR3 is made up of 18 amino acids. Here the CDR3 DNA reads TGCGCCAGCAGCCAAGAAGGGGCCCACTACGGCTCCTACAATGAGCAGTTCTTC. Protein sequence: CASSQEGAHYGSYNEQFF.

The CDR3 sequence is CASSQDMGVREQYF. CDR3 DNA: TGCGCCAGCAGCCAAGATATGGGGGTACGCGAGCAGTACTTC. This chain connects TRBV4-1 to TRBJ2-7; D is perhaps TRBD1 or TRBD2 (5 bases each). Trimming stripped 0 bases from V and 6 bases from J, with 12 bases between. This CDR3 is 14 amino acids long. Germline V gene lookup returns CDR1 MGHRA and CDR2 YSYEKL.

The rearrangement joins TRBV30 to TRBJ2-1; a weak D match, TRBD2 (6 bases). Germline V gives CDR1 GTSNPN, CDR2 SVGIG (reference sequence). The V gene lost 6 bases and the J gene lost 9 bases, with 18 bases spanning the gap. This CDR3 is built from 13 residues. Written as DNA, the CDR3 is TGTGCCTGCCTCTCAAGGTGGGGAGGTGAGCAGTTCTTC. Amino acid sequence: CACLSRWGGEQFF.